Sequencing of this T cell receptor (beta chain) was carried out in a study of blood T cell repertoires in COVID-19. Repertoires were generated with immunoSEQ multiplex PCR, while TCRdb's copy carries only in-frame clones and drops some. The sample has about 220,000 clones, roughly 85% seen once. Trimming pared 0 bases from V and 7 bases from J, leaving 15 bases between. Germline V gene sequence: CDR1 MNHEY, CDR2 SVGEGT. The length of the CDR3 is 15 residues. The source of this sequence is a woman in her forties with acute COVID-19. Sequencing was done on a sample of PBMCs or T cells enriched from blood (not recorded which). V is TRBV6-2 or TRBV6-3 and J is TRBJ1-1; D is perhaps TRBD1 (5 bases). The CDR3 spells CASSYSMGQPIEAFF. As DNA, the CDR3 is TGTGCCAGCAGTTACTCGATGGGGCAGCCCATTGAAGCTTTCTTT.